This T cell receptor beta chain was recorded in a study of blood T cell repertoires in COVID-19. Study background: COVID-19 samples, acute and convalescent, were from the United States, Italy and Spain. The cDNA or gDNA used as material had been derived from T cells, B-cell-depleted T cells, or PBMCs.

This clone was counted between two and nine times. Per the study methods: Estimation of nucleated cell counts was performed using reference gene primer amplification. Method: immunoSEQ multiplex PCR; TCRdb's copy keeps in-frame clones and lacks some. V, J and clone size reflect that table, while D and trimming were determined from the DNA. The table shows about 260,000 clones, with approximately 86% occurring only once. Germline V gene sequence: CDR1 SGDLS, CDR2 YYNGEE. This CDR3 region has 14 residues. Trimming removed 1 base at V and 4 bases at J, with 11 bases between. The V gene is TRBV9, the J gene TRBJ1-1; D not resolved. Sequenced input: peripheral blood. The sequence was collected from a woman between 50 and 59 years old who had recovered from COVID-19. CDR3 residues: CASSVQVESTEAFF. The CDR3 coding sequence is TGTGCCAGCAGCGTACAGGTTGAGAGCACTGAAGCTTTCTTT.